This T cell receptor beta chain originates from a study of regulatory T cells in long-lasting Graves disease. Relying on iRepertoire HTBI primers and Arm-PCR of CDR3 regions, the team built TCR beta libraries. One entry per CDR3 protein results from TCRdb running MiXCR on the multiplex PCR reads. This sample has hundreds of thousands of distinct CDR3 sequences, with roughly 20% found just once. This clonotype was seen many times. Time point reported: persistent/refractory GD, antithyroid drugs over 5 years with positive TRAb. The TCR library used RNA extracted from PBMCs. The material sequenced was peripheral blood mononuclear cells (PBMCs), taken when the disease was refractory, from a patient treated with antithyroid drugs. This sequence was found in a female donor with Graves disease.

The CDR3 protein is CASSPPGTGNTGELFF. DNA for the CDR3: TGTGCCAGCAGTCCTCCCGGGACAGGGAACACCGGGGAGCTGTTTTTT. This rearrangement joins TRBV28 to TRBJ2-2, with 8 bases fitting TRBD1. Unmatched junction bases numbered 6, after V lost 5 bases and J lost 1 base. CDR1 is MDHEN and CDR2 is SYDVKM in the germline V gene. CDR3 length: 16 amino acids.